The next 20 T cell receptor beta chains were all read from a single sample in a study of blood T cell repertoires in COVID-19. Sequenced by immunoSEQ multiplex PCR; TCRdb stores in-frame clones only, minus some. The sample includes about 210,000 clones, approximately 91% seen only once; the top ten take approximately 0.66%. Sequencing used peripheral blood. The receptors stem from a man aged 40-50 years with acute or convalescent COVID-19.

The V call is TRBV2, the J call TRBJ2-3, with 9 bases identical to TRBD1. V was pared by 2 bases and J by 3 bases, with 9 bases of the junction left unmatched. The CDR3 runs 17 residues. CDR1 is SNHLY, CDR2 FYNNEI, per germline. CDR3 sequence reads: CASSERDRAVRTDTQYF. In DNA form, the CDR3 reads TGTGCCAGCAGTGAAAGGGACAGGGCGGTCCGGACAGATACGCAGTATTTT.

The V gene is TRBV4-1, the J gene TRBJ1-5, with D tentatively TRBD1 (5 bases). CDR1 MGHRA and CDR2 YSYEKL come from the germline V gene. Deletions cut 4 bases from V and 7 bases from J, with 14 bases between. There are 14 residues in the CDR3. CDR3 sequence: CASSLQGGRQPQHF. In nucleotides, the CDR3 is TGCGCCAGCAGCCTCCAGGGAGGGAGGCAGCCCCAGCATTTT.

This sequence joins TRBV19 and TRBJ2-3; 9 nucleotides line up with TRBD2. The CDR3 covers 15 residues. After removal of 6 bases from V and 2 bases from J, the junction contained 6 bases not matched to a gene. From germline, CDR1 is LNHDA and CDR2 SQIVND (reference sequence). The chain's CDR3 is CASRWTSENTDTQYF. CDR3 sequence (DNA): TGTGCCAGTAGGTGGACTAGCGAGAACACAGATACGCAGTATTTT.

The J gene is TRBJ2-3, the V gene TRBV24-1, with 9 positions matching TRBD2. Germline V gene lookup returns CDR1 KGHDR and CDR2 SFDVKD. This CDR3 contains 16 residues. Trimming cost V 9 bases and J 2 bases; bases outside gene matches: 11. The CDR3 DNA reads as TGTGCCACCTTAGAGGAGGCGGGGGGGTCCACAGATACGCAGTATTTT. Translating it yields CATLEEAGGSTDTQYF.

The chain combines TRBV7-9 with TRBJ1-1; a possible D gene is TRBD1 (6 bases). The CDR3 covers 13 residues. Germline V gives CDR1 SEHNR, CDR2 FQNEAQ (reference sequence). Between the trimmed V and J ends, which lost 10 bases and 5 bases, there was a span of 17 bases. DNA of the CDR3: TGTGCCACCCAGGGCTCAAGGGGGACTGAAGCTTTCTTT. It translates to CATQGSRGTEAFF. Variable domain in full (rest from reference TRBV7-9 and TRBJ1-1): DTGVSQNPRHKITKRGQNVTFRCDPISEHNRLYWYRQTLGQGPEFLTYFQNEAQLEKSRLLSDRFSAERPKGSFSTLEIQRTEQGDSAMYLCATQGSRGTEAFFGQGTRLTVV.

The rearrangement links TRBV18 to TRBJ1-1; 9 nucleotides agree with TRBD1. Trimming removed 5 bases from V and 4 bases from J; junction bases left unmatched: 2. Looked up from germline, CDR1 is KGHSH and CDR2 is LQKENI. CDR3 length equals 13 residues. CDR3 protein: CASSGDRATEAFF. CDR3 sequence (DNA): TGTGCCAGCTCAGGGGACAGGGCCACTGAAGCTTTCTTT.

The DNA for the CDR3 is TGTGCCAGCAGCCCATCGATGGACAGACATAATCAGCCCCAGCATTTT. It translates to CASSPSMDRHNQPQHF. This chain connects TRBV3-1 (or the pseudogene TRBV3-2) to TRBJ1-5, with D possibly TRBD1 on 6 matching bases. The length of the CDR3 is 16 residues. The V end was cut by 4 bases, the J end by 4 bases, with 17 bases between. Germline loops: CDR1 LGHDT, CDR2 YNNKEL (reference sequence).

This rearrangement joins TRBV10-1 to TRBJ1-5; D is unresolved. Trimming removed 3 bases at V and 9 bases at J, with 15 bases between. Germline values: CDR1 WNHNN, CDR2 SYGVQD (reference sequence). The CDR3 consists of 14 residues. CDR3 loop: CASSDGSDALPQHF. In DNA form, the CDR3 reads TGCGCCAGCAGTGACGGGAGCGACGCGTTGCCCCAGCATTTT.

CDR3 region: CASSLGQGNTEAFF. The CDR3 bases are TGTGCCAGCAGTTTAGGACAGGGAAACACTGAAGCTTTCTTT. The chain links TRBV27 to TRBJ1-1, with TRBD1 matching 8 bases. CDR3 length equals 14 residues. CDR1 MNHEY and CDR2 SMNVEV come from the germline V gene (reference sequence). Trimming at V came to 2 bases and at J to 2 bases, leaving 1 base not matched to a gene.

The genes are TRBV6-8 and TRBJ2-5, with D perhaps TRBD1 (6 bases). Trimming pared 2 bases from V and 5 bases from J, leaving 21 bases between. The CDR3 loop spans 17 amino acids. Looked up from germline, CDR1 is MNHGY and CDR2 is SAAAGT. Here the CDR3 reads CASSYLGWDIGSETQYF. CDR3 coding DNA: TGTGCCAGCAGTTACCTGGGGTGGGACATAGGGAGTGAGACCCAGTACTTC.

This clone was found once. CDR3 DNA: TGTGCCAGCAGCTTTTACGACAGCCACGAGCAGTACTTC. Its translation is CASSFYDSHEQYF. The chain carries TRBV5-4 and TRBJ2-7; D possibly corresponds to TRBD1 (5 bases). Trimming removed 2 bases at V and 5 bases at J, with 11 bases between. Germline CDR1 is SGHNT and CDR2 is YYREEE (reference sequence). This CDR3 is built from 13 residues. The full variable domain, rest sourced from reference TRBV5-4 and TRBJ2-7, is ETGVTQSPTHLIKTRGQQVTLRCSSQSGHNTVSWYQQALGQGPQFIFQYYREEENGRGNFPPRFSGLQFPNYSSELNVNALELDDSALYLCASSFYDSHEQYFGPGTRLTVT.

The chain combines TRBV2 with TRBJ1-5; no clear D gene. CDR1 is SNHLY and CDR2 is FYNNEI in the germline V gene. The V gene lost 4 bases and the J gene lost 3 bases, with 10 bases spanning the gap. This CDR3 contains 14 residues. The CDR3 loop reads CASSVERVNQPQHF. The CDR3 DNA is TGTGCCAGCAGTGTGGAGAGGGTCAATCAGCCCCAGCATTTT.

This clone came up once. The chain uses TRBV2 and TRBJ2-1; 8 bases line up with TRBD2. Germline loops: CDR1 SNHLY, CDR2 FYNNEI. The length of the CDR3 is 17 residues. V dropped 6 bases and J dropped 5; count of bases not matched to a gene: 15. CDR3 residues: CASRTPVVGGGNNEQFF. CDR3 nucleotide sequence: TGTGCCAGCAGGACACCCGTGGTTGGCGGGGGGAACAATGAGCAGTTCTTC.

The count of this clone is one. V gene TRBV9 combines with J gene TRBJ2-2, with 9 bases matching TRBD2. The CDR3 length is 17 residues. Germline CDR1 reads SGDLS; CDR2 reads YYNGEE. J lost 0 bases, V lost 2 bases, and 5 bases had no gene match. CDR3 nucleotide sequence: TGTGCCAGCAGCGTGGGAGTAGCGGGAGCGAACACCGGGGAGCTGTTTTTT. Amino acid sequence: CASSVGVAGANTGELFF.

This chain joins TRBV7-9 and TRBJ1-4; TRBD1 is a possible D gene (5 bases). The germline CDR1 and CDR2 sequences are SEHNR and FQNEAQ (reference sequence). The CDR3 consists of 13 residues. V lost 5 bases and J lost 13, with 17 bases in between. In DNA form, the CDR3 reads TGTGCCAGCAGCCCTAAGACAGTGTCGAGACTGTTTTTT. Amino acids: CASSPKTVSRLFF.

A single count supports this clone. Other DNA sequences in this sample translate to the same CDR3. This chain connects TRBV18 to TRBJ1-2; TRBD1 matches 7 bases. The ends lost 3 bases at V and 6 bases at J; junction bases unmatched: 4. The CDR3 spans 13 residues. The germline V gene encodes CDR1 KGHSH and CDR2 LQKENI. CDR3 loop: CASSPRQGDGYTF. The CDR3, as DNA: TGTGCCAGCTCACCCCGACAGGGCGATGGCTACACCTTC.

The chain links TRBV4-2 to TRBJ2-1, with a tentative D call TRBD2 (5 bases). This CDR3 is built from 14 residues. Germline V gene data show CDR1 as LGHNA and CDR2 as YNFKEQ. Trimming cost V 7 bases and J 2 bases, with 12 bases left between them. In nucleotides, the CDR3 is TGTGCCAGCAACCCCCGGGGAACCTACAATGAGCAGTTCTTC. Protein: CASNPRGTYNEQFF.

The rearrangement joins TRBV7-9 to TRBJ1-6, with TRBD1 as a possible D gene (5 bases). The CDR3 has 16 residues. Between the trimmed V and J ends, which lost 4 bases and 0 bases, there was a span of 10 bases. CDR1 and CDR2 from the germline V gene are SEHNR and FQNEAQ (reference sequence). The CDR3 region is CASSSAGSSYNSPLHF. CDR3 nucleotides: TGTGCCAGCAGCTCAGCAGGGAGCTCCTATAATTCACCCCTCCACTTT.

The V gene is TRBV27, the J gene TRBJ1-5; 8 bases are a match to TRBD1. The trim removed 2 bases at V and 4 bases at J, leaving 1 base unmatched. CDR1 and CDR2 from the germline V gene are MNHEY and SMNVEV (reference sequence). This CDR3 comprises 14 residues. The CDR3 reads CASSLGQGNQPQHF. CDR3 sequence (DNA): TGTGCCAGCAGTTTAGGACAGGGAAATCAGCCCCAGCATTTT.

The V gene is TRBV2, the J gene TRBJ2-3; D remains unclear. Germline V CDR1 and CDR2: SNHLY, FYNNEI. The V end was cut by 3 bases, the J end by 1 base, with 11 bases between. The CDR3 length is 15 residues. In DNA form, the CDR3 reads TGTGCCAGCAGTGAGGCTGGGCTCCGCACAGATACGCAGTATTTT. Protein sequence: CASSEAGLRTDTQYF.